This TCR beta chain was sequenced for a study of regulatory T cells in long-lasting Graves disease (dated by TCRdb to the early 2020s). With respect to the entire study: Antithyroid drugs had been taken for less than 3 months by newly diagnosed Graves' disease patients. The study was registered as a clinical trial and conducted in China. TCR sequencing covered approximately 13 persistent and approximately 20 newly diagnosed Graves' disease patients, approximately 33 samples in total. Persistent Graves' disease patients were compared with newly diagnosed Graves' disease patients by peripheral blood TCR sequencing and RNA sequencing. Beyond this particular receptor, the publication reports: Preferential use of TRBV28, TRBJ1-2 and TRBJ2-5 was observed in persistent disease, whereas TRBV20-1 and TRBJ2-1 were favored in newly diagnosed disease. As a limitation, the authors acknowledged that the small sample size may reduce accuracy. A larger number of public clonotypes was shared among persistent patients (around 2,500) than among newly diagnosed patients (roughly 930). Peripheral blood alone was examined, since thyroid tissue, which constituted the primary lesion, could not be accessed. Sequencing and analysis were limited to the TCR beta chain. Lower TCR Shannon entropy and fewer highly expanded clones were observed in persistent Graves' disease patients than in newly diagnosed patients, which suggested clonal expansion.

According to the study, the label for this sample's time point signals: newly diagnosed GD, antithyroid drugs for less than 3 months. RNA was extracted from PBMCs in TRIzol for both TCR sequencing and RNA sequencing. Graves' disease was diagnosed according to American Thyroid Association guidelines. Patients for the study were recruited at an endocrinology department in Xi'an, China. Each patient gave about 10 milliliters of peripheral blood, collected in an EDTA anticoagulant tube. Ficoll Paque Plus density gradient separation was used to isolate PBMCs, and no additional T cell sorting was done. An Agilent 2100 Bioanalyzer and agarose gel were used to check RNA quality, and a NanoDrop 2000 was used to measure RNA concentration. The germline V gene specifies MDHEN as CDR1 and SYDVKM as CDR2. Trimming at the junction amounts to 3 bases on V and 4 bases on J, and the germline ends lie 13 bases apart. Inclusive of the bounding cysteine and phenylalanine, the CDR3 is 14 residues long. The DNA shown is the 42-base CDR3, in frame from base 1.

The library was prepared using multiplex PCR. The run used an Illumina HiSeq 4000. TCR beta libraries were built with iRepertoire HTBI primers and Arm-PCR amplification of CDR3 regions. Before sequencing, the PCR products underwent gel purification. Per the source publication's procedure: Gene usage analysis of CDR3 amino acid clonotypes used the 62 TRBV and fewer than 15 TRBJ segments found across samples. COPE and FqMerger were used to merge filtered high-quality paired reads into contigs. BLAST was used to align contigs to IMGT TRBV, TRBD and TRBJ reference genes, and CDR3 was defined according to IMGT. Highly expanded clones were defined as clonotypes with a frequency above 0.1%. Repertoire diversity was measured by Shannon entropy, and V-J evenness by the Gini coefficient. A clonotype was considered public if more than one individual shared it. TCRdb trimmed the raw reads at Q25, called clones with MiXCR and kept productive beta chains. CDR3 protein sequences are deduplicated, and each keeps its most common genes and DNA. These V and J calls rely on TCRdb rather than the paper's analysis. The sample table contains hundreds of thousands of distinct CDR3 sequences; only one count was recorded for 15% to 20% of them. The ten largest clones represent 30% of the sample.

This clonotype appeared many times. Its antigen is still unknown. It has no much larger one-base neighbor in the sample; base qualities were not kept. The sample was also linked to a second study, of T cells in Graves' hyperthyroidism and ophthalmopathy. Per that second paper: A patient counted as having stable Graves' hyperthyroidism if no progression to ophthalmopathy occurred over 18 months of follow-up. Hyperthyroidism patients were newly diagnosed, had a disease duration of under 2 months, and were aged 18 to 65 years. Exclusion was applied to patients with uncontrolled infections, other autoimmune diseases, pregnancy or lactation. Clinical symptoms, serum thyroxine and TRAb, thyroid ultrasound, and orbital computed tomography formed the basis for the diagnoses. For the first round of RT-PCR on the TCR CDR3, the HTBI primer set was used together with the Qiagen OneStep RT-PCR kit. Most expanded thyroid clonotypes (frequency above 0.001) were also found in blood, which suggests that blood repertoires may mirror thyroid immune responses. A model built on a 13 V-J signature distinguished ophthalmopathy from stable hyperthyroidism, reaching roughly 88% sensitivity and around 81% specificity in cross-validation and 80%/75% in testing. In validation, progression to ophthalmopathy was predicted by the model with nearly 71% sensitivity and 72.22% specificity, a median of approximately 6.5 months before onset. TCR V-J signatures able to tell the groups apart were searched for in a discovery cohort of more than 90 patients, of whom over 40 had Graves' ophthalmopathy and some 60 had stable Graves' hyperthyroidism. An independent validation cohort of around 19 hyperthyroidism patients and approximately 16 patients who later progressed to ophthalmopathy tested prospective prediction of ophthalmopathy. The approximately 90 discovery patients were divided at random into training and test sets in a 7:3 ratio. In more than five Graves' hyperthyroidism patients, the study also compared T-cell repertoires from thyroid tissue with T-cell repertoires from blood. Following sampling, methimazole starting at 30 mg daily was given to hyperthyroidism patients, and high-dose intravenous methylprednisolone was given to ophthalmopathy patients. The libraries were constructed in a second round of multiplex PCR and then size-selected and purified. Libraries were sequenced paired-end with 100 bp reads on an Illumina HiSeq2000. SOAPnuke was used to process the raw data, removing reads that contained adapters or uncalled bases, had a mean Phred below 15, or lacked an exact match to the constant primer or identifier. COPE v1.2.5 was used to merge high-quality paired reads, and clonotypes were defined as unique nucleotide sequences. Clonotypes were aligned to IMGT TRBV, TRBD and TRBJ reference segments using MiTCR v1.1. The analysis included only V-J combinations with a frequency above 0.0001, which together covered 99% to 99.2% of the repertoires. The TCS score was defined as the ratio of F50 (clonal expansion) to E x V (chaos), calculated using BLOSUM62-based TCRdist between CDR3 peptides within each V-J. Welch's t-statistics and random forest reduced roughly 500 V-J features to under 15, which were used in a naive Bayes classifier (R e1071). Sample size was not statistically predetermined, and blinding of investigators to group allocation was not performed. According to the paper, TCR Vbeta CDR3 sequencing was carried out on more than 120 peripheral blood samples, which came from under 50 ophthalmopathy, around 75 hyperthyroidism and roughly 17 progressor patients.

Sequencing was performed on peripheral blood mononuclear cells (PBMCs), taken at new diagnosis, from a patient treated with antithyroid drugs. The chain uses TRBV28 and TRBJ2-7; matching of 5 bases hints at TRBD1 as the D gene. The TCR comes from a middle-aged man with Graves disease. Donor details come from another sample of the same person, matched by shared clones. The CDR3 reads CASSFSQGSYEQYF. In nucleotides, the sequence is TGTGCCAGCAGTTTTTCCCAGGGTAGTTACGAGCAGTACTTC.